This T cell receptor (beta chain) stems from a study of CD8 T cells in Susac syndrome. General observations from the study: The study recognized that its TCR sequencing and HLA analysis covered a relatively small number of individuals.

With random hexamers, roughly 0.45 to 1 ug RNA was reverse transcribed. The TCR beta CDR3 was amplified by immunoSEQ multiplex PCR across 54 Vbeta, 13 Jbeta. TCRdb redid the calling of the immunoSEQ multiplex PCR reads with MiXCR, one entry per CDR3 protein. The sample lists around 130,000 distinct CDR3 sequences; around 91% were seen once. For this clonotype: Its antigen is still unknown.

The multiple sclerosis controls consisted of treatment-naive patients with relapsing-remitting disease, either stable or active. Germline V gene data show CDR1 as SGHDN and CDR2 as FVKESK. The V segment lost 5 bases and the J segment 7 bases; nucleotides outside the gene matches: 8. The CDR3 contains 15 residues. This TCR was recovered from a human donor with multiple sclerosis. The sample was CD8+ T cells from PBMCs. The genes are TRBV14 and TRBJ2-2; 9 bases are a match to TRBD2. CDR3 protein: CASSEVAGDIGELFF. CDR3 nucleotides: TGTGCCAGCAGCGAGGTAGCGGGAGATATCGGGGAGCTGTTTTTT.